This record covers a single TCR beta chain. The antigen is undetermined. Trimming cost V 5 bases and J 4 bases, with 13 bases left between them. CDR1 SQVTM and CDR2 ANQGSEA come from the germline V gene. This CDR3 is built from 13 residues. Four subsets defined by CD45RA and CD27 were sorted after CD3, CD4, CD8 and live/dead staining. This specimen belongs to a study of naive and memory T cell subsets. Study-level points and caveats: Possibly reflecting memory cells re-expressing CD45RA, a few larger clonotypes occurred in naive repertoires, especially CD8.

Two oligonucleotides, mixed equimolar, formed the beta constant-region primer covering TRBC1 and TRBC2. Ligated cDNA was amplified by four rounds of PCR with nested alpha and beta constant-region primers and SP2. TCRdb reanalysed the UMI-ligation and nested PCR reads using MiXCR and keeps one entry per CDR3 protein. The sample gives roughly 100,000 distinct CDR3 sequences, 14% of which show up once; roughly 2.8% is in the top ten. This receptor was identified in a human donor in good health. This chain links TRBV29-1 with TRBJ2-3; tentative D call: TRBD2 (5 bases). Specimen: naive CD8+ T cells from blood. CDR3 in DNA: TGCAGCGTTACCGGGATGGGCGCAGATACGCAGTATTTT. Its protein product is CSVTGMGADTQYF.